This entry features one TCR beta chain sequence. Its target is unknown. V was clipped by 0 bases and J by 1 base, with 4 bases between them. The CDR3 covers 13 residues. Per germline, CDR1 SGHNT and CDR2 YYREEE (reference sequence). The data stem from a study of T cell clonotyping in hematopoietic cell transplantation. Study outcomes and limitations: Graft donor and pretransplant recipient Inverse Simpson Index values predicted broader posttransplant TCR diversity. After transplant, recipient diversity fell while pathologically expanded clonotypes grew through day 180.

Using immunoSEQ multiplex PCR, the repertoire was profiled, and TCRdb retains in-frame clones only, with some absent. The table includes about 29,000 clones, around three quarters detected once. Time point denoted: recipient sample about 28 days before transplant, after cytoreduction. Sequenced here: peripheral blood mononuclear cells, sampled before stem cell transplant. The sequence was obtained from a woman aged 25 to 39 with chronic myeloid leukemia. Some clones in this sample may be carry-over from other donors' samples. The chain employs TRBV5-4 and TRBJ1-1; D gene uncertain. This chain's CDR3 is CASSLGSNTEAFF. CDR3 bases: TGTGCCAGCAGCTTGGGGTCGAACACTGAAGCTTTCTTT.